Below, 32 T cell receptor beta chains from the same sample are listed, as sequenced in a study of beta chain features in type 1 diabetes. The isolated RNA, all of it, was reverse transcribed, so expressed TCRB transcripts were what got sequenced. Libraries were prepared by immunoSEQ multiplex PCR; TCRdb keeps only in-frame clonotypes and omits some of them. The sample contains under 450,000 clones, approximately 15% of which appear only once. Source material: naive CD4+ T cells from blood. The source of these receptors is a man aged 25-40 years in good health.

This clone was recorded a few times. The gene calls are TRBV5-1 and TRBJ2-1; weak D call: TRBD1 (5 bases). The CDR3 is made up of 14 amino acids. Trimming left V 0 bases short and J 9 bases short, with 13 bases between. From germline, CDR1 is SGHRS and CDR2 YFSETQ. The CDR3 DNA follows: TGCGCCAGCAGCTTGGTTGGCAGGGATGCTGAGCAGTTCTTC. Amino acids: CASSLVGRDAEQFF.

The sample holds a few counts of this clone. The V gene is TRBV2, the J gene TRBJ1-1; D remains ambiguous. Germline V lookup: CDR1 SNHLY, CDR2 FYNNEI. V shed 7 bases and J shed 1 base, with 16 bases lying between them. This CDR3 spans 15 amino acids. CDR3 sequence (DNA): TGTGCCAGCACCCTCAGTTGGCCAGCGAACACTGAAGCTTTCTTT. Residues: CASTLSWPANTEAFF.

This chain links TRBV30 with TRBJ2-5; 8 bases align to TRBD1. The CDR3 runs 12 residues. Germline lookup yields CDR1 GTSNPN and CDR2 SVGIG (reference sequence). The ends lost 8 bases at V and 5 bases at J; junction bases unmatched: 7. CDR3 in DNA: TGTGCCGGATCAGGGGGCGGGGAGACCCAGTACTTC. It specifies CAGSGGGETQYF.

This clone was recorded many times. The V and J genes are TRBV7-2 and TRBJ2-2; D is uncertain. CDR3 length equals 12 residues. The germline CDR1 and CDR2 sequences are SGHTA and FQGNSA. With 2 bases removed from V and 10 bases from J, the gap between germline ends came to 8 bases. The DNA for the CDR3 is TGTGCCAGCAGCTTACCATATCTGGAGCTGTTTTTT. It yields the protein CASSLPYLELFF.

This clone was seen only a few times. The chain joins TRBV29-1 to TRBJ2-1; 11 bases are a match to TRBD2. The CDR3 length is 14 residues. The J segment lost 9 bases and the V segment lost 4 bases, leaving 8 bases of the junction unmatched. Germline-derived CDR1 and CDR2 are SQVTM and ANQGSEA. In nucleotides, the CDR3 is TGCAGCGTTGTAGCGGGAGGGCCGGTAGGTGAGCAGTTCTTC. It translates to CSVVAGGPVGEQFF.

This rearrangement joins TRBV11-3 to TRBJ2-1; perhaps TRBD2 as D (5 bases). V lost 2 bases, J lost 3 bases, and 11 bases lay in between. Germline CDR1 SGHNT, CDR2 YENEEA. The CDR3 length is 15 residues. This CDR3 is CASSLYGEGYNEQFF. In DNA, the CDR3 is TGTGCCAGCAGCTTATACGGAGAGGGCTACAATGAGCAGTTCTTC.

The table lists this clone with a few counts. Other DNA variants within this sample encode the same CDR3. The chain joins TRBV29-1 to TRBJ1-1; a possible D gene is TRBD1 (5 bases). V was shortened by 1 base and J by 1 base, with 10 bases between the two germline ends. CDR1 SQVTM and CDR2 ANQGSEA come from the germline V gene. The CDR3 totals 14 residues. CDR3: CSVEVGTANTEAFF. CDR3 nucleotide sequence: TGCAGCGTTGAAGTGGGGACGGCGAACACTGAAGCTTTCTTT.

This clone was detected only a few times. This sequence joins TRBV15 and TRBJ2-7, with D possibly matching TRBD1 (6 bases). The V end was cut by 5 bases, the J end by 3 bases, with 11 bases between. The CDR3 loop spans 13 amino acids. Germline V gene data show CDR1 as LNHNV and CDR2 as YYDKDF (reference sequence). DNA for the CDR3: TGTGCCACCAGCGGTCAGGGGAGCTACGAGCAGTACGTC. Translation: CATSGQGSYEQYV.

This clone has a handful of counts. The chain is built from TRBV21-1 and TRBJ2-5; the D call TRBD2 from the table was never checked on the DNA. TRBV21-1 is annotated as a pseudogene. This CDR3 is 14 amino acids long. The CDR3: CASSKAYREETQYF. The CDR3 DNA follows: TGTGCCAGCAGCAAAGCGTATCGAGAAGAGACCCAGTACTTC.

The chain combines TRBV7-6 with TRBJ2-3; TRBD2 might be the D (6 bases). CDR1 is SGHVS, CDR2 FNYEAQ, per germline. This CDR3 region has 14 residues. V shed 1 base and J shed 3 bases, with 8 bases lying between them. The CDR3 nucleotides read TGTGCCAGCAGCTTAGATGCGGGGACAGATACGCAGTATTTT. This codes for CASSLDAGTDTQYF.

CDR3 DNA: TGTGCCATCAGCGAAACCATTTCGCCGGTACTGGGAAACACCATATATTTT. It codes for CAISETISPVLGNTIYF. The chain carries TRBV10-3 and TRBJ1-3; D gene uncertain. The germline CDR1 and CDR2 sequences are ENHRY and SYGVKD. The CDR3 runs 17 residues. The germline V and J ends were trimmed by 6 bases and 4 bases, with 22 bases remaining between them.

This clone was counted only a few times. CDR3 loop: CASSVRLAGTGELFF. CDR3 nucleotides: TGCGCCAGCAGCGTAAGACTAGCCGGCACCGGGGAGCTGTTTTTT. The J gene is TRBJ2-2, the V gene TRBV5-1, with 7 bases identical to TRBD2. This CDR3 is 15 amino acids long. Germline trimming cut 4 bases from V and 4 bases from J; bases unmatched to any gene: 7. Germline CDR1 SGHRS, CDR2 YFSETQ.

This clone turned up a few times. V is TRBV4-1 and J is TRBJ2-3, with D uncertain. This CDR3 has 12 amino acids. Germline CDR1 is MGHRA and CDR2 is YSYEKL. The ends were cut back, 0 bases at V and 7 bases at J, with 5 bases in the middle. The CDR3: CASSQDWNTQYF. CDR3 DNA: TGCGCCAGCAGCCAAGATTGGAATACGCAGTATTTT.

This clone has more than one count but fewer than ten. The chain links TRBV18 to TRBJ2-2; weak D call: TRBD2 (6 bases). Trimming left V 0 bases short and J 0 bases short, with 14 bases between. The germline CDR1 and CDR2 sequences are KGHSH and LQKENI. CDR3 length: 18 residues. The CDR3: CASSPPGLWVTNTGELFF. CDR3 bases: TGTGCCAGCTCACCACCGGGACTGTGGGTTACGAACACCGGGGAGCTGTTTTTT. Based on the CDR3 plus reference TRBV18 and TRBJ2-2, the full variable domain is NAGVMQNPRHLVRRRGQEARLRCSPMKGHSHVYWYRQLPEEGLKFMVYLQKENIIDESGMPKERFSAEFPKEGPSILRIQQVVRGDSAAYFCASSPPGLWVTNTGELFFGEGSRLTVL.

The sample holds a few counts of this clone. The V and J genes are TRBV29-1 and TRBJ1-1; TRBD1 is a possible D gene (5 bases). There are 13 residues in the CDR3. Germline values: CDR1 SQVTM, CDR2 ANQGSEA. With 7 bases removed from V and 0 bases from J, the gap between germline ends came to 12 bases. CDR3 nucleotides: TGCAGCGGCACCGGGACGGTGAACACTGAAGCTTTCTTT. Its protein is CSGTGTVNTEAFF.

This clone has a handful of counts. The CDR3 nucleotides are TGTGCCAGCAGCCCCCGGACAGGGGGCAATCAGCCCCAGCATTTT. It yields the protein CASSPRTGGNQPQHF. The rearrangement links TRBV7-2 to TRBJ1-5, with TRBD1 identical over 9 bases. J was trimmed by 2 bases and V by 5 bases; bases with no gene match: 4. The CDR3 totals 15 residues. Germline V gene sequence: CDR1 SGHTA, CDR2 FQGNSA.

Only a few counts were recorded for this clone. This chain uses TRBV30 with TRBJ2-2; 8 bases line up with TRBD1. In germline, CDR1 is GTSNPN, CDR2 SVGIG (reference sequence). The CDR3 extends over 13 amino acids. With V trimmed by 3 bases and J by 7 bases, 4 bases remained unmatched. The CDR3 nucleotides are TGTGCCTGGAGCGACAGGGGCAGCGGGGAGCTGTTTTTT. This translates into CAWSDRGSGELFF.

This clone was picked up a small number of times. The J gene is TRBJ1-6, the V gene TRBV4-3; the match to TRBD1 covers 10 bases. Germline V CDR1 and CDR2: LGHNA, YSLEER. CDR3 length: 15 residues. V was pared by 6 bases and J by 6 bases, with 5 bases of the junction left unmatched. CDR3 protein: CASRFGTGVNSPLHF. In DNA, the CDR3 is TGCGCCAGCAGATTCGGGACAGGGGTTAATTCACCCCTCCACTTT.

This clone was counted between two and nine times. This chain connects TRBV15 to TRBJ2-5; 11 bases align to TRBD1. Losses at the gene ends were 3 bases for V and 4 bases for J; bases not matched to a gene: 7. The CDR3 sequence is 16 residues long. CDR1 and CDR2 (germline): LNHNV, YYDKDF (reference sequence). The CDR3 DNA is TGTGCCACCAGCAGTCGGGACAGGGGGACAGGAGAGACCCAGTACTTC. Translating gives CATSSRDRGTGETQYF.

This clone appeared a few times. This chain connects TRBV5-1 to TRBJ2-1, with D perhaps TRBD1 (5 bases). CDR1 SGHRS and CDR2 YFSETQ come from the germline V gene. This CDR3 is built from 14 residues. V lost 1 base and J lost 6, with 11 bases in between. The CDR3 region is CASSLMTASNEQFF. The CDR3 DNA reads TGCGCCAGCAGCTTGATGACAGCAAGCAATGAGCAGTTCTTC.

This clone was picked up a small number of times. The identical CDR3 is also encoded by other nucleotide sequences in the sample. The rearrangement joins TRBV7-2 to TRBJ2-5; no reliable D call. V was shortened by 4 bases and J by 0 bases, with 6 bases between the two germline ends. CDR3 length: 13 amino acids. Per the germline V gene, CDR1 is SGHTA and CDR2 is FQGNSA. This chain's CDR3 is CASSSTYQETQYF. In DNA, the CDR3 is TGTGCCAGCAGCTCAACGTACCAAGAGACCCAGTACTTC.

This clone was seen more than once but under ten times. The V and J genes are TRBV10-3 and TRBJ1-2; D gene unclear. V was cut by 4 bases and J by 4 bases, with 10 bases left in between. Germline CDR1 and CDR2: ENHRY and SYGVKD. The CDR3 has 13 residues. This CDR3 is CAISVQDLYGYTF. The DNA for the CDR3 is TGTGCCATCAGTGTCCAGGACCTCTATGGCTACACCTTC.

This clone was counted only a few times. The rearrangement joins TRBV7-8 to TRBJ2-5; 9 bases fit TRBD2. The CDR3 loop spans 15 amino acids. J lost 7 bases, V lost 5 bases, and 11 bases had no gene match. Per germline, CDR1 SGHVS and CDR2 FQNEAQ. The CDR3 region has the DNA TGTGCCAGCAGCCCATCAAGACTAGCGGAGCGGACCCAGTACTTC. It translates to CASSPSRLAERTQYF.

This chain uses TRBV7-2 with TRBJ1-2, with D uncertain. Germline CDR1 and CDR2: SGHTA and FQGNSA. This CDR3 has 11 amino acids. The V end was cut by 9 bases, the J end by 2 bases, with 7 bases between. CDR3 region: CASSRNYGYTF. The DNA of the CDR3 is TGTGCCAGTTCGAGGAACTATGGCTACACCTTC.

Only a few counts were recorded for this clone. The V call is TRBV11-2, the J call TRBJ2-3; perhaps TRBD2 as D (6 bases). The CDR3 is 15 residues long. With 1 base removed from V and 11 bases from J, the gap between germline ends came to 19 bases. Germline V gene lookup returns CDR1 SGHAT and CDR2 FQNNGV. The CDR3 nucleotides are TGTGCCAGCAGCTTAGTACGGGGGACCCGTAAGAGGCAGTATTTT. Translated, it gives CASSLVRGTRKRQYF.

The sample holds a few counts of this clone. The gene calls are TRBV5-4 and TRBJ2-1; TRBD2 matches 8 bases. V was pared by 4 bases and J by 3 bases, with 9 bases of the junction left unmatched. This CDR3 region has 16 residues. CDR1 and CDR2 from the germline V gene are SGHNT and YYREEE (reference sequence). CDR3 DNA sequence: TGTGCCAGCAGCCCGCGGGGGGAGACATACTACAATGAGCAGTTCTTC. It translates to CASSPRGETYYNEQFF.

This clone was picked up a small number of times. The V call is TRBV6-5, the J call TRBJ2-3; D is uncertain. CDR3 size: 14 residues. V was cut by 0 bases and J by 2 bases, with 6 bases left in between. The germline CDR1 and CDR2 sequences are MNHEY and SVGAGI. CDR3 protein: CASSYSGTTDTQYF. The CDR3 DNA reads TGTGCCAGCAGTTACTCCGGAACCACAGATACGCAGTATTTT.

This clone was seen only a few times. This CDR3 is CASSRFPFSGRAGNEQFF. The CDR3 region has the DNA TGTGCCAGTAGTAGATTCCCCTTTAGCGGGAGGGCCGGGAATGAGCAGTTCTTC. The chain recombines TRBV19 with TRBJ2-1; TRBD2 aligns across 11 bases. Losses at the gene ends were 4 bases for V and 7 bases for J; bases not matched to a gene: 15. CDR3 length: 18 residues. The germline V gene encodes CDR1 LNHDA and CDR2 SQIVND (reference sequence).

V and J are TRBV12-5 and TRBJ1-1; D call uncertain. Germline values: CDR1 LGHNT, CDR2 FRNRAP. This CDR3 spans 17 amino acids. V gave up 3 bases and J gave up 2 bases, with 19 bases separating them. The CDR3 DNA reads TGTGCTAGTGGTTTATGGCTAGGGAACGGCGGAAACACTGAAGCTTTCTTT. Translation gives CASGLWLGNGGNTEAFF.

This clone was seen a few times. The chain is built from TRBV7-3 and TRBJ1-2; 9 nucleotides agree with TRBD1. CDR3 length: 18 residues. Germline trimming cut 5 bases from V and 5 bases from J; bases unmatched to any gene: 18. Per germline, CDR1 SGHTA and CDR2 FQGTGA. CDR3 loop: CASSPVYPSGTGHYGYTF. For the CDR3, the DNA is TGTGCCAGCAGCCCAGTCTACCCTTCCGGGACAGGGCATTATGGCTACACCTTC.

V and J are TRBV7-3 and TRBJ2-1; D gene unclear. Germline CDR1 SGHTA, CDR2 FQGTGA. The length of the CDR3 is 12 residues. The V gene lost 1 base and the J gene lost 9 bases, with 7 bases spanning the gap. DNA of the CDR3: TGTGCCAGCAGCTTAAGGCTGGGTGAGCAGTTCTTC. Translation gives CASSLRLGEQFF.

The chain links TRBV4-3 to TRBJ1-2; D is perhaps TRBD1 (5 bases). V lost 4 bases, J lost 2 bases, and 8 bases lay in between. The CDR3 covers 13 residues. Germline CDR1 and CDR2: LGHNA and YSLEER. The CDR3 nucleotides are TGCGCCAGCAGCCCAAGGGACAACTATGGCTACACCTTC. Translated: CASSPRDNYGYTF.